These 14 T cell receptor beta chains were all obtained from the same sample, sequenced in a study of blood T cell repertoires in COVID-19 (dated by TCRdb to about 2020). The library was prepared using the immunoSEQ multiplex PCR assay. Drawn from immuneACCESS, this table holds only the in-frame rearrangements with V and J called that TCRdb kept. Clones are partly lost; checked studies trace under half to an unresolved V gene and leave the rest unexplained. The sample records over 80,000 clones, less than 80% of which are singletons. The top ten constitute roughly 4.2% of the sample. The material sequenced was peripheral blood. These TCRs come from a woman aged 50 to 65 with acute or convalescent COVID-19.

About this clone: Other DNA sequences in this specimen translate into the identical CDR3. The chain carries TRBV18 and TRBJ1-1; D unresolved. The germline V gene has CDR1 KGHSH and CDR2 LQKENI. The V and J ends lost 2 bases and 0 bases respectively, with 4 bases between them. The CDR3 loop spans 13 amino acids. The CDR3 nucleotides are TGTGCCAGCTCACCAGGGCTGAACACTGAAGCTTTCTTT. It translates to CASSPGLNTEAFF.

The CDR3 DNA is TGTGCCAGCAGCCAATACAGTCGCGGGGAGCTGTTTTTT. As protein: CASSQYSRGELFF. V is TRBV3-1 (or the pseudogene TRBV3-2) and J is TRBJ2-2; D not certain. The germline V and J ends were trimmed by 2 bases and 7 bases, with 8 bases remaining between them. The CDR3 spans 13 residues. CDR1 is LGHDT and CDR2 is YNNKEL in the germline V gene (reference sequence).

The rearrangement uses TRBV4-2 and TRBJ1-3; unclear D gene. The length of the CDR3 is 19 residues. CDR1 and CDR2 from the germline V gene are LGHNA and YNFKEQ. The ends were cut back, 4 bases at V and 0 bases at J, with 22 bases in the middle. The CDR3 here is CASSPVEWEVDYSGNTIYF. DNA for the CDR3: TGTGCCAGCAGCCCGGTGGAGTGGGAGGTCGACTACTCTGGAAACACCATATATTTT.

Here the CDR3 DNA reads TGCAGTGCTAGTAATACAGGGAGAGTATCCTACGAGCAGTACTTC. Translation: CSASNTGRVSYEQYF. The rearrangement links TRBV20-1 to TRBJ2-7; D might be TRBD1 (6 bases). Trimming cost V 3 bases and J 1 base, with 16 bases left between them. CDR1 is DFQATT, CDR2 SNEGSKA, per germline (reference sequence). CDR3 size: 15 residues.

This clone has just one count. V usage is TRBV5-1 and J usage is TRBJ1-4; D is unclear. Germline V CDR1 and CDR2: SGHRS, YFSETQ. The CDR3 has 15 amino acids. V dropped 0 bases and J dropped 0 bases, with 6 bases sitting between them. CDR3 amino acids: CASSLGHATNEKLFF. For the CDR3, the DNA is TGCGCCAGCAGCTTGGGTCATGCAACTAATGAAAAACTGTTTTTT.

The chain combines TRBV5-1 with TRBJ1-6; no definite D call. Germline CDR1 and CDR2: SGHRS and YFSETQ. The germline V and J ends were trimmed by 5 bases and 5 bases, with 14 bases remaining between them. The CDR3 is made up of 15 amino acids. The CDR3 spells CASRTEALHNSPLHF. The CDR3, as DNA: TGCGCCAGCAGAACGGAGGCTCTCCATAATTCACCCCTCCACTTT.

The chain has TRBV2 and TRBJ1-5; tentatively, D is TRBD1 (6 bases). V dropped 4 bases and J dropped 3 bases, with 13 bases sitting between them. Germline loops: CDR1 SNHLY, CDR2 FYNNEI. The CDR3 spans 15 residues. CDR3 amino acids: CASSVLWTDNQPQHF. The DNA of the CDR3 is TGTGCCAGCAGTGTTCTATGGACAGACAATCAGCCCCAGCATTTT.

The rearrangement links TRBV4-2 to TRBJ2-7; unclear D gene. CDR1 and CDR2 (germline): LGHNA, YNFKEQ. Trimming stripped 1 base from V and 3 bases from J, with 13 bases between. This CDR3 contains 15 residues. CDR3 nucleotides: TGTGCCAGCAGCCAAGGTTTTGAGACTTTCTACGAGCAGTACTTC. It codes for CASSQGFETFYEQYF.

The V and J genes are TRBV19 and TRBJ1-2; 7 bases fit TRBD1. The CDR3 has 15 residues. The ends lost 4 bases at V and 7 bases at J; junction bases unmatched: 12. The germline V gene encodes CDR1 LNHDA and CDR2 SQIVND (reference sequence). CDR3 DNA sequence: TGTGCCAGTAGTACCCGAGGAGGGGGCGGGACTGGCTACACCTTC. Its protein is CASSTRGGGGTGYTF.

The chain couples TRBV28 to TRBJ1-1; 7 bases line up with TRBD1. The CDR3 consists of 16 residues. Germline V gene data show CDR1 as MDHEN and CDR2 as SYDVKM. J lost 5 bases, V lost 5 bases, and 14 bases had no gene match. The CDR3 region is CASSPEGAPRKTEAFF. The CDR3 DNA sequence: TGTGCCAGCAGTCCCGAGGGGGCCCCTCGGAAGACTGAAGCTTTCTTT.

The V and J genes are TRBV23-1 and TRBJ1-1; no reliable D call. TRBV23-1 is labeled an ORF, and its function is uncertain. There are 11 residues in the CDR3. The V and J ends lost 6 bases and 4 bases respectively, with 6 bases between them. The CDR3 coding sequence is TGCGCCAGCAGGCGGGGCACTGAAGCTTTCTTT. Protein: CASRRGTEAFF.

This chain uses TRBV5-4 with TRBJ1-2, with D unresolved. V lost 1 base and J lost 7, with 8 bases in between. The CDR3 is 12 amino acids. Germline V gene sequence: CDR1 SGHNT, CDR2 YYREEE (reference sequence). The CDR3 coding sequence is TGTGCCAGCAGCTTGCCGTACGGTGGCTACACCTTC. It encodes CASSLPYGGYTF.

CDR3 DNA: TGTGCCAGCAGCCCGGACGGGACAGGGGTGAACACTGAAGCTTTCTTT. Its protein product is CASSPDGTGVNTEAFF. V and J are TRBV7-9 and TRBJ1-1; 10 bases are shared with TRBD1. This CDR3 spans 16 amino acids. The germline CDR1 and CDR2 sequences are SEHNR and FQNEAQ (reference sequence). The trim removed 5 bases at V and 0 bases at J, leaving 6 bases unmatched.

This clone was found a few times. V is TRBV7-8 and J is TRBJ1-5; D is perhaps TRBD1 (5 bases). CDR3 length equals 15 residues. Germline lookup yields CDR1 SGHVS and CDR2 FQNEAQ. Trimming took 3 bases from V and 6 from J, leaving 15 bases between them. In nucleotides, the CDR3 is TGTGCCAGCAGCTTGTGGGGAGGGGTTTCTCAGCCCCAGCATTTT. As protein: CASSLWGGVSQPQHF.